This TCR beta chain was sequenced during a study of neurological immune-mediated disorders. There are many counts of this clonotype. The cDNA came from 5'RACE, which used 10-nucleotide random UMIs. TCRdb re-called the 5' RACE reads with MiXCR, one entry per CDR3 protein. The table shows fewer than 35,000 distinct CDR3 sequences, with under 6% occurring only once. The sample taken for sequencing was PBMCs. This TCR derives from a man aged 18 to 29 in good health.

CDR3 in amino acids: CASSVPGGGQETQYF. In nucleotides, the CDR3 is TGTGCCAGCTCCGTGCCGGGGGGAGGGCAAGAGACCCAGTACTTC. The chain joins TRBV6-6 to TRBJ2-5; 7 bases are shared with TRBD2. Germline CDR1 is MNHNY and CDR2 is SVGAGI (reference sequence). V shed 8 bases, J shed 2 bases, and the junction held 11 bases outside the gene matches. The CDR3 is 15 residues long.